Given below is one T cell receptor beta chain in context. Its antigen is still unknown. No per-base quality is available; no much larger clone lies one base away. Each collaborating institution followed its own protocols to collect whole blood in K2EDTA tubes. For TCRbeta analysis, collaborator samples were shipped as frozen whole blood, as isolated PBMCs, or as DNA extracted from either sample type. TCRbeta CDR3 regions were amplified from genomic DNA using the immunoSEQ Assay, a bias-controlled multiplex PCR. In the source study's methods: The number of nucleated cells in each sample was estimated by amplification of reference gene primers within the assay. Sequence reads were collapsed and filtered to measure the absolute abundance of every unique TCRbeta CDR3 rearrangement. For each sample, productive Simpson clonality was calculated as the square root of Simpson's diversity index across productive rearrangements. TCRdb stores this immuneACCESS table with in-frame sequences only. Part of the clones is absent; in the studies checked, under half of the shortfall reflects unresolved V genes, and no reason is known for the rest. That table gives V, J and clone size, and the DNA gave D and trimming. The sample table shows about 140,000 clones, and about 87% are seen once. The top ten hold around 10% of the sample.

The data are from a study of blood T cell repertoires in COVID-19 (dated by TCRdb to about 2020). With respect to the entire study: Samples covering the acute and convalescent phases of COVID-19 were provided by collaborators in the United States, Italy and Spain. The material from the prospective study consisted of cDNA or gDNA derived from T cells, B-cell-depleted T cells, or PBMCs. Deeply sampled blood TCRbeta repertoires from subjects exposed to, actively infected with, or recovered from COVID-19 were included in the dataset. The repertoires were released in a freely available public database intended as a resource for research on the immune response to SARS-CoV-2. The samples were drawn from two sources: the first 160 participants of the ongoing ImmuneRACE study, and 950 to 1,500 subjects contributed by 6 global collaborators. Sample metadata almost always included a de-identified subject ID, COVID-19 status, age in years and sex. Where HLA class I and class II types were available, the types were taken from metadata supplied by the sample provider, not from assay-based typing.

The research as a whole found: The amount of clinical and demographic metadata varied by source and participant and was provided uncurated.

From the germline V gene, CDR1 is MNHEY and CDR2 is SVGEGT. The CDR3, from cysteine to phenylalanine, totals 14 residues. Only the CDR3 DNA stays, 42 bases, in frame from base 1. V ends up 6 bases short and J 4 bases short, with an unmatched junction base count of 5. The sequence was obtained from a woman of 80 years or more with acute or convalescent COVID-19. Sequenced material: peripheral blood. The V gene is TRBV6-2 or TRBV6-3 and the J gene is TRBJ1-5, with TRBD1 matching 8 junction bases. The DNA sequence is TGTGCCAGCAGCCAGGGGGCACGGAATCAGCCCCAGCATTTT. Its product reads: CASSQGARNQPQHF.